These T cell receptor beta chains were read from a single sample in a study of OX40 agonist ivuxolimab in advanced cancers. Clones were read by immunoSEQ multiplex PCR, and TCRdb kept only the in-frame ones, dropping some. The data hold about 64,000 clones, with approximately 86% observed a single time. This specimen consisted of CD4+ or CD8+ T cells sorted from blood, obtained in a trial of the OX40 agonist ivuxolimab. Receptors were obtained from an adult with an advanced solid tumor such as melanoma, head and neck, liver or kidney cancer. Both conserved end residues are part of each CDR3. Each record gives: J gene, clone size, D gene, V gene, CDR3 DNA, CDR3 protein. A D gene is named only where the DNA matches it firmly. The size of a clone is reported for some rows only, either as once, few or many, or as a class for expanded clones.

TRBJ2-5,.,TRBD1,TRBV7-6,TGTGCCAGCAGCCCGAGGACAGGGCAAGAGACCCAGTACTTC,CASSPRTGQETQYF
TRBJ1-5,.,.,TRBV5-6,TGTGCCAGCAGCGACCAGGGTCACACTCAGCCCCAGCATTTT,CASSDQGHTQPQHF
TRBJ2-6,.,.,TRBV7-9,TGTGCCAGCAGCTGGATAGGGAGCAGGCCTGGGGCCAACGTCCTGACTTTC,CASSWIGSRPGANVLTF
TRBJ2-2,once,TRBD2,TRBV19,TGTGCCAGTAGTATGGGGAAGGAGCGGGGGCCTACCGGGGAGCTGTTTTTT,CASSMGKERGPTGELFF
TRBJ1-6,.,.,TRBV10-3,TGTGCCATCAGTGATCAGGGTTATTCACCCCTCCACTTT,CAISDQGYSPLHF
TRBJ2-1,.,.,TRBV5-6,TGTGCCAGCAGCCCTAAGGCCACGACACGGAATGAGCAGTTCTTC,CASSPKATTRNEQFF
TRBJ2-7,.,TRBD1,TRBV5-1,TGCGCCAGCAGCTTACATCCGGGACAGGACTACGAGCAGTACTTC,CASSLHPGQDYEQYF
TRBJ2-3,.,.,TRBV5-1,TGCGCCAGCAGCTTGGACGGGGGCCCAGATACGCAGTATTTT,CASSLDGGPDTQYF
TRBJ2-7,few,.,TRBV10-3,TGTGCCACTCGCCCGACAGGTACCTACGAGCAGTACTTC,CATRPTGTYEQYF
TRBJ1-2,.,TRBD1,TRBV6-5,TGTGCCAGCAGACCTATTGACAGGGTAGATGGCTACACCTTC,CASRPIDRVDGYTF
TRBJ1-2,few,.,TRBV28,TGTGCCAGCAGGGCCGAGACTAGGGGCTACACCTTC,CASRAETRGYTF
TRBJ2-7,.,TRBD2,TRBV28,TGTGCCAGCAGGATGTCGCTAGCGGGAGCCCTCCCCTACGAGCAGTACTTC,CASRMSLAGALPYEQYF
TRBJ1-4,.,.,TRBV30,TGTGCCTGGAGTGTACTCACTAATGAAAAACTGTTTTTT,CAWSVLTNEKLFF
TRBJ2-7,.,.,TRBV27,TGTGCCAGCAGTTCGACCATCCCCCCCTACGAGCAGTACTTC,CASSSTIPPYEQYF
TRBJ2-5,.,TRBD2,TRBV2,TGTGCCAGCGGGTTAGCGGGAGGGCCTGGGCTGTCTGAGACCCAGTACTTC,CASGLAGGPGLSETQYF
TRBJ2-4,once,.,TRBV4-2,TGTGCCAGCAGCCAAGGGGACGGTGCCAAAAACATTCAGTACTTC,CASSQGDGAKNIQYF
TRBJ1-1,.,TRBD1,TRBV5-5,TGTGCCAGCAGTCCAGGGGGCGCGAACACTGAAGCTTTCTTT,CASSPGGANTEAFF
TRBJ1-2,.,TRBD1,TRBV7-3,TGTGCCAGCAGCCTCCAGGGGGGGCCCACCTATGGCTACACCTTC,CASSLQGGPTYGYTF
TRBJ1-6,.,.,TRBV5-4,TGTGCCAGCAGCGAACAGGGCTATAATTCACCCCTCCACTTT,CASSEQGYNSPLHF
TRBJ2-7,.,TRBD1,TRBV25-1,TGTGCCAGCAGCGAAGGGACAGGGTTCATCTACGAGCAGTACTTC,CASSEGTGFIYEQYF
TRBJ2-5,.,TRBD1,TRBV18,TGTGCCAGCTCACAAATCCCGGGACAGAGTCAAGAGACCCAGTACTTC,CASSQIPGQSQETQYF
TRBJ2-1,.,TRBD1,TRBV13,TGTGCCAGCAGGGGTCCCGGGACAGGAAACAATGAGCAGTTCTTC,CASRGPGTGNNEQFF
TRBJ2-1,.,TRBD1,TRBV6-1,TGTGCCAGCAGTGCTTCTTACAGGGGCCTTGGCTCCTACAATGAGCAGTTCTTC,CASSASYRGLGSYNEQFF
TRBJ2-7,.,TRBD2,TRBV11-2,TGTGCCAGCAGCGACGGGAGGTCCACCTACGAGCAGTACTTC,CASSDGRSTYEQYF
TRBJ1-5,.,TRBD1,TRBV2,TGTGCCAGCAAGGAGGGGGCCAATCAGCCCCAGCATTTT,CASKEGANQPQHF
TRBJ2-7,.,.,TRBV18,TGTGCCAGCTCACCAGAAGGGGGGTCCGCCGAGCAGTACTTC,CASSPEGGSAEQYF
TRBJ2-5,.,TRBD1,TRBV7-9,TGTGCCAGCAGCTTCGGGGACAGCCAAGAGACCCAGTACTTC,CASSFGDSQETQYF
TRBJ1-2,.,TRBD1,TRBV5-1,TGCGCCAGCAGGGACCGGGACAGGGGGTACACTAACTATGGCCACACCTTC,CASRDRDRGYTNYGHTF
TRBJ2-5,once,.,TRBV14,TGTGCCAGCAGCCAAGCGTTACGGGAGACCCAGTACTTC,CASSQALRETQYF
TRBJ1-2,.,TRBD1,TRBV28,TGTGCCAGCAGCGAAGGACAGGGTTGGGGCTACACCTTC,CASSEGQGWGYTF
TRBJ1-2,.,.,TRBV5-1,TGCGCCAGCAGCCGTTCGGAGGGGAACTATGGCTACACCTTC,CASSRSEGNYGYTF
TRBJ2-2,.,TRBD2,TRBV19,TGTGCCAGTAGACTAGCGGGAGGCACCGGGGAGCTGTTTTTT,CASRLAGGTGELFF
TRBJ1-3,.,.,TRBV28,TGTGCCAGCAGTTTAGACGGCACCATATATTTT,CASSLDGTIYF
TRBJ2-7,.,.,TRBV25-1,TGTGCCAGCAGTGATTCCCGAGGAGCCTACGAGCAGTACTTC,CASSDSRGAYEQYF
TRBJ2-3,once,.,TRBV10-3,TGTGCCATCAGTGAGGCTCAAGGGGGCACAGATACGCAGTATTTT,CAISEAQGGTDTQYF
TRBJ1-4,few,TRBD1,TRBV5-1,TGCGCCAGCAGCTTGGGCCCGGGACAGGGTGATGAAAAACTGTTTTTT,CASSLGPGQGDEKLFF
TRBJ1-3,once,.,TRBV28,TGTGCCAGCAGCATGGACTACTCTGGAAACACCATATATTTT,CASSMDYSGNTIYF
TRBJ1-2,.,.,TRBV5-1,TGCGCCAGCAGCTTGGGGGGCAACTTTGTCAGCTACACCTTC,CASSLGGNFVSYTF
TRBJ2-7,few,.,TRBV19,TGTGCCAGTAGTAGCTCCTACGAGCAGTACTTC,CASSSSYEQYF
TRBJ2-7,.,.,TRBV28,TGTGCCAGTCAGGGATACTCCTACGAGCAGTACTTC,CASQGYSYEQYF
TRBJ1-1,once,.,TRBV28,TGTGCCAGCAGACTACAGGTTGAGACGACTGAAGCTTTCTTT,CASRLQVETTEAFF
TRBJ1-1,.,.,TRBV9,TGTGCCAGCAGCGTAGACAACCTAGACACTGAAGCTTTCTTT,CASSVDNLDTEAFF
TRBJ1-5,.,.,TRBV6-5,TGTGCCAGCAGTTACTCGACGGGTTTCGATCAGCCCCAGCATTTT,CASSYSTGFDQPQHF
TRBJ1-3,.,TRBD1,TRBV14,TGTGCCAGCAGACGAGGACAGGCCTCTGGAAACACCATATATTTT,CASRRGQASGNTIYF
TRBJ1-2,.,TRBD1,TRBV27,TGTGCCAGCAGTAAGACAGGGGTCGAGTCTAACTATGGCTACACCTTC,CASSKTGVESNYGYTF
TRBJ2-1,.,.,TRBV19,TGTGCCAGTAGTATACACTCCACATACAATGAGCAGTTCTTC,CASSIHSTYNEQFF